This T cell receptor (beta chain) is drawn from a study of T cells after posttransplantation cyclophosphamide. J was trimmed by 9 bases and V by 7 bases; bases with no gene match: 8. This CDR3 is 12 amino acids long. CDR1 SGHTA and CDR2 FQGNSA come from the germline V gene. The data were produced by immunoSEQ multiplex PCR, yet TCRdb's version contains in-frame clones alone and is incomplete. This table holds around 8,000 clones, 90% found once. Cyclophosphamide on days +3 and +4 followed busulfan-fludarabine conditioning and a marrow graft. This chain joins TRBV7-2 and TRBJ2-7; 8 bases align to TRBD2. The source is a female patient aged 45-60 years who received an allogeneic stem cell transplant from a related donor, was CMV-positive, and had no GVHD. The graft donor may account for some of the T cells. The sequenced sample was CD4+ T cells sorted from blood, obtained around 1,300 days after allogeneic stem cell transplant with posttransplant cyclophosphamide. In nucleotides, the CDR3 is TGTGCCAGCACCCTAAGCGGGGGCGGGCAGTACTTC. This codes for CASTLSGGGQYF.